One sample yielded the 27 T cell receptor beta chains listed below, sequenced in a study of low-dose radiotherapy and immunotherapy resistance in tumors (dated by TCRdb to between 2021 and 2024). The time point label, read with the paper, signifies: before trial treatment. Sequencing was performed on an Illumina HiSeq 2500. To make first-strand cDNA, Superscript III was used along with a set of TRAV- and TRBV-specific primers so that both the TCRalpha and TCRbeta chains were covered. TCRs were amplified with Phusion for 20 to 25 PCR cycles, with a constant-region primer paired with the adapter attached to the V primers. TCRdb trimmed the raw reads at Q25, called clones with MiXCR and kept productive beta chains. Every distinct CDR3 protein forms one entry, paired with its most common genes and DNA. The sample has about 64,000 distinct CDR3 sequences on record, more than 20% of them singletons. The ten most abundant clones make up less than 8% of the sample.

The material was PBMCs, obtained before treatment. Source of these receptors: a male donor with rectosigmoid adenocarcinoma.

This clonotype was picked up many times. The rearrangement links TRBV5-1 to TRBJ1-2; D unclear. This CDR3 has 13 amino acids. V shed 0 bases and J shed 4 bases, with 7 bases lying between them. Germline assignment: CDR1 SGHRS and CDR2 YFSETQ. CDR3 amino acids: CASSLGSGYGYTF. The CDR3 DNA follows: TGCGCCAGCAGCTTGGGGTCGGGCTATGGCTACACCTTC.

This clonotype showed up many times. The CDR3 sequence: CASSPAEGAYEQYF. The CDR3 region has the DNA TGTGCCAGCAGTCCCGCTGAGGGGGCCTACGAGCAGTACTTC. This chain links TRBV6-1 with TRBJ2-7, with D possibly TRBD1 on 6 matching bases. Looked up from germline, CDR1 is MNHNS and CDR2 is SASEGT. Trimming cost V 5 bases and J 2 bases, with 13 bases left between them. CDR3 size: 14 residues.

A word on this clonotype: Since a much larger clone is just one base distant, this may be a read error. CDR3 in DNA: TGTGCCAACAGCTCCGACAGGGGCAGAAACACCATATATTTT. Its protein is CANSSDRGRNTIYF. The gene calls are TRBV7-3 and TRBJ1-3, with 8 positions matching TRBD1. CDR3 length: 14 amino acids. Per the germline V gene, CDR1 is SGHTA and CDR2 is FQGTGA.

This clonotype has a count of ten or more. This is likely a read error, given that the CDR3 carries no conserved phenylalanine or tryptophan at its end. The chain carries TRBV28 and TRBJ1-5; 9 nucleotides align to TRBD1. The CDR3 contains 15 residues. Germline V lookup: CDR1 MDHEN, CDR2 SYDVKM. The junction had 7 bases not matched to a gene; V was cut back by 6 bases and J by 4 bases. CDR3 nucleotide sequence: TGTGCCAGCAGCCAGACAGGGGGTCGTAATCAGCCCCAGCATTTG. Protein: CASSQTGGRNQPQHL.

Many counts were recorded for this clonotype. The rearrangement links TRBV5-5 to TRBJ1-2; D remains ambiguous. CDR3 length: 13 amino acids. V lost 0 bases, J lost 8 bases, and 11 bases lay in between. Germline V gene data show CDR1 as SGHKS and CDR2 as YYEKEE (reference sequence). This CDR3 is CASSLARLEGYTF. The CDR3 nucleotides are TGTGCCAGCAGCTTGGCCCGTCTGGAAGGCTACACCTTC.

The table lists this clonotype with many counts. The chain joins TRBV7-9 to TRBJ1-5, with 8 bases matching TRBD1. The CDR3 has 15 residues. Losses at the gene ends were 5 bases for V and 0 bases for J; bases not matched to a gene: 3. Germline V gene data show CDR1 as SEHNR and CDR2 as FQNEAQ (reference sequence). The CDR3 is CASSPTGDSNQPQHF. CDR3 sequence (DNA): TGTGCCAGCAGCCCGACAGGGGATAGCAATCAGCCCCAGCATTTT.

The rearrangement uses TRBV5-1 and TRBJ1-1; unclear D gene. Trimming stripped 0 bases from V and 0 bases from J, with 9 bases between. This CDR3 comprises 15 residues. Germline V lookup: CDR1 SGHRS, CDR2 YFSETQ. Here the CDR3 DNA reads TGCGCCAGCAGCTTGGTAGGGTCAATGAACACTGAAGCTTTCTTT. It yields the protein CASSLVGSMNTEAFF.

This clonotype has ten or more counts. The rearrangement uses TRBV7-2 and TRBJ2-1; D is possibly TRBD1 (6 bases). V lost 0 bases and J 9 bases, leaving 18 bases between the germline ends. Germline CDR1 and CDR2: SGHTA and FQGNSA. The length of the CDR3 is 16 residues. The CDR3 sequence is CASSLAHRSRGIEQFF. As DNA, the CDR3 is TGTGCCAGCAGCTTAGCCCATCGCAGCAGGGGCATTGAGCAGTTCTTC.

The J gene is TRBJ2-7, the V gene TRBV5-1, with a possible D match to TRBD2 (6 bases). CDR3 length: 16 amino acids. With 0 bases removed from V and 0 bases from J, the gap between germline ends came to 13 bases. The germline CDR1 and CDR2 sequences are SGHRS and YFSETQ. CDR3 coding DNA: TGCGCCAGCAGCTTGGGTCAACGGGGGAGCTCCTACGAGCAGTACTTC. Its protein is CASSLGQRGSSYEQYF.

This clonotype appeared many times. The chain links TRBV28 to TRBJ2-1; 9 bases align to TRBD2. The CDR3 covers 17 residues. Germline assignment: CDR1 MDHEN and CDR2 SYDVKM. V shed 4 bases, J shed 8 bases, and the junction held 15 bases outside the gene matches. This CDR3 reads CASSSPRIAGVWDEQFF. CDR3 sequence (DNA): TGTGCCAGCAGTTCCCCACGGATAGCGGGAGTTTGGGATGAGCAGTTCTTC.

This clonotype was detected ten times or more. The J gene is TRBJ2-6, the V gene TRBV28, with TRBD1 identical over 7 bases. The CDR3 consists of 21 residues. Germline V lookup: CDR1 MDHEN, CDR2 SYDVKM. Trimming removed 3 bases from V and 1 base from J; junction bases left unmatched: 18. CDR3 loop: CASSLLPTGTADQSGANVLTF. For the CDR3, the DNA is TGTGCCAGCAGTTTGCTCCCCACCGGGACAGCGGACCAATCTGGGGCCAACGTCCTGACTTTC.

This clonotype was detected many times. The chain is built from TRBV12-3 or TRBV12-4 and TRBJ2-2; D may correspond to TRBD1 or TRBD2 (5 bases each). Trimming shortened V by 7 bases and J by 2 bases, and 14 bases separated the two germline ends. This CDR3 region has 15 residues. The CDR3 nucleotides are TGTGCCAGCAAAGATGGGGGATTTAACACCGGGGAGCTGTTTTTT. It translates to CASKDGGFNTGELFF.

This clonotype came up many times. V and J are TRBV12-3 or TRBV12-4 and TRBJ2-7; TRBD2 matches 9 bases. After removal of 2 bases from V and 3 bases from J, the junction contained 2 bases not matched to a gene. The CDR3 contains 14 residues. The CDR3, as DNA: TGTGCCAGCAGTTTACGAGCGGGGGGCTACGAGCAGTACTTC. This encodes CASSLRAGGYEQYF.

The table lists this clonotype with many counts. This rearrangement joins TRBV18 to TRBJ2-1; 11 bases fit TRBD2. The CDR3 totals 15 residues. Germline V CDR1 and CDR2: KGHSH, LQKENI. Germline trimming cut 3 bases from V and 3 bases from J; bases unmatched to any gene: 1. The CDR3 DNA reads as TGTGCCAGCTCACCCGGGACTAGCGGCTACAATGAGCAGTTCTTC. This encodes CASSPGTSGYNEQFF. Full variable domain (remainder filled in from reference TRBV18 and TRBJ2-1): NAGVMQNPRHLVRRRGQEARLRCSPMKGHSHVYWYRQLPEEGLKFMVYLQKENIIDESGMPKERFSAEFPKEGPSILRIQQVVRGDSAAYFCASSPGTSGYNEQFFGPGTRLTVL.

Details on this clonotype: This may come from a read error, since a much larger clone is one base off. V and J are TRBV30 and TRBJ1-4; TRBD1 aligns across 9 bases. Germline V gene sequence: CDR1 GTSNPN, CDR2 SVGIG (reference sequence). This CDR3 has 13 residues. This CDR3 reads CARSRGQGQPGVF. DNA of the CDR3: TGTGCCCGGAGCCGGGGACAGGGCCAACCCGGGGTTTTT.

This clonotype was recorded many times. The chain links TRBV7-9 to TRBJ2-7; 8 bases match TRBD2. The length of the CDR3 is 15 residues. V shed 4 bases and J 3 bases; nucleotides not matched to a gene: 8. Germline V CDR1 and CDR2: SEHNR, FQNEAQ (reference sequence). The CDR3 loop reads CASSSGGTSVYEQYF. The CDR3 region has the DNA TGTGCCAGCAGCTCTGGGGGGACTAGTGTCTACGAGCAGTACTTC.

This clonotype was observed at least ten times. The CDR3 DNA reads TGTGCCAGCAGCCACCTAGGACTAGCCAAAAACATTCAGTACTTC. This sequence encodes CASSHLGLAKNIQYF. The V call is TRBV3-1, the J call TRBJ2-4; D might be TRBD2 (5 bases). Germline V gene lookup returns CDR1 LGHDT and CDR2 YNNKEL (reference sequence). The CDR3 loop spans 15 amino acids. The V and J ends lost 3 bases and 0 bases respectively, with 9 bases between them. Complete variable domain (other parts from reference TRBV3-1 and TRBJ2-4): DTAVSQTPKYLVTQMGNDKSIKCEQNLGHDTMYWYKQDSKKFLKIMFSYNNKELIINETVPNRFSPKSPDKAHLNLHINSLELGDSAVYFCASSHLGLAKNIQYFGAGTRLSVL.

This clonotype occurred many times. The rearrangement links TRBV20-1 to TRBJ1-6; D is uncertain. The V and J ends lost 6 bases and 0 bases respectively, with 24 bases between them. This CDR3 has 19 amino acids. CDR1 is DFQATT and CDR2 is SNEGSKA in the germline V gene (reference sequence). CDR3 sequence reads: CSARAGVGGLSSYNSPLHF. CDR3 bases: TGCAGTGCCCGGGCTGGGGTGGGAGGGCTCAGCTCCTATAATTCACCCCTCCACTTT.

This clonotype was observed many times. The rearrangement uses TRBV5-1 and TRBJ2-7; 9 bases align to TRBD1. Germline loops: CDR1 SGHRS, CDR2 YFSETQ. Germline trimming cut 5 bases from V and 0 bases from J; bases unmatched to any gene: 3. The CDR3 contains 14 residues. In DNA form, the CDR3 reads TGCGCCAGCAGTGGGACAGGGAGCTCCTACGAGCAGTACTTC. Translated: CASSGTGSSYEQYF.

This clonotype occurred many times. The chain is built from TRBV3-1 and TRBJ1-3; D call uncertain. Trimming stripped 1 base from V and 0 bases from J, with 7 bases between. The V gene's germline CDR1 is LGHDT and CDR2 YNNKEL (reference sequence). This CDR3 spans 15 amino acids. The CDR3 DNA reads TGTGCCAGCAGCCAAGGGTGGGACTCTGGAAACACCATATATTTT. Translated: CASSQGWDSGNTIYF. The variable domain in full, with the rest retrieved from reference TRBV3-1 and TRBJ1-3, is DTAVSQTPKYLVTQMGNDKSIKCEQNLGHDTMYWYKQDSKKFLKIMFSYNNKELIINETVPNRFSPKSPDKAHLNLHINSLELGDSAVYFCASSQGWDSGNTIYFGEGSWLTVV.

This clonotype was counted many times. The rearrangement uses TRBV28 and TRBJ2-1, with D possibly matching TRBD2 (5 bases). With 5 bases removed from V and 0 bases from J, the gap between germline ends came to 11 bases. The CDR3 runs 15 residues. Germline V gives CDR1 MDHEN, CDR2 SYDVKM. CDR3 DNA sequence: TGTGCCAGCAGTCCCCCCCGGGACTCCTACAATGAGCAGTTCTTC. This sequence encodes CASSPPRDSYNEQFF.

Points on this clonotype: This likely stems from a read error, as it lies one base from a far larger clone. The CDR3 ends on some other residue instead of the conserved phenylalanine or tryptophan, so this is likely a read error. The chain couples TRBV6-1 to TRBJ2-3; 7 bases agree with TRBD1. Germline CDR1 reads MNHNS; CDR2 reads SASEGT. With 5 bases clipped from V and 4 bases from J, the junction kept 3 bases outside the gene matches. This CDR3 is built from 13 residues. The CDR3 sequence: CASSRQGSDTQYL. DNA for the CDR3: TGTGCCAGCAGTCGACAGGGTTCAGATACGCAGTATTTG.

This clonotype was picked up a small number of times. This chain links TRBV7-8 with TRBJ2-7; 10 bases are a match to TRBD1. Germline V CDR1 and CDR2: SGHVS, FQNEAQ. This CDR3 has 17 amino acids. J lost 5 bases, V lost 5 bases, and 15 bases had no gene match. The DNA of the CDR3 is TGTGCCAGCAGCACACTTCGAGGGACAGGGGTCCCCCACGAGCAGTACTTC. This encodes CASSTLRGTGVPHEQYF.

The table lists this clonotype with many counts. The rearrangement links TRBV23-1 to TRBJ2-2; D is perhaps TRBD1 (6 bases). TRBV23-1 qualifies as an ORF whose function is uncertain. This CDR3 comprises 15 residues. V was trimmed by 0 bases and J by 7 bases, leaving 12 bases between them. Here the CDR3 reads CASSQSHQGIGELFF. CDR3 coding DNA: TGCGCCAGCAGTCAATCGCACCAGGGGATCGGGGAGCTGTTTTTT.

This clonotype occurred many times. The rearrangement joins TRBV7-2 to TRBJ1-4, with D uncertain. This CDR3 has 13 residues. Germline-derived CDR1 and CDR2 are SGHTA and FQGNSA. V was clipped by 1 base and J by 8 bases, with 8 bases between them. Here the CDR3 reads CASSLVLGEKLFF. For the CDR3, the DNA is TGTGCCAGCAGCTTAGTTCTGGGAGAAAAACTGTTTTTT.

This clonotype was seen ten or more times. The J gene is TRBJ2-1, the V gene TRBV6-1; tentative D call: TRBD2 (6 bases). Trimming pared 0 bases from V and 5 bases from J, leaving 14 bases between. CDR1 is MNHNS, CDR2 SASEGT, per germline. The CDR3 has 16 residues. CDR3 DNA sequence: TGTGCCAGCAGTGAAGCTGGGCTAGCGTCAGACAATGAGCAGTTCTTC. Translated: CASSEAGLASDNEQFF.

At least ten counts were recorded for this clonotype. The chain combines TRBV28 with TRBJ1-5, with D possibly being TRBD1 (5 bases). Trimming took off 10 bases at V and 0 bases at J, with 19 bases between the two ends. In germline, CDR1 is MDHEN, CDR2 SYDVKM. The CDR3 has 16 amino acids. CDR3 in amino acids: CATRTREKYSNQPQHF. The CDR3 DNA reads TGTGCCACCCGGACAAGAGAAAAATATAGCAATCAGCCCCAGCATTTT.